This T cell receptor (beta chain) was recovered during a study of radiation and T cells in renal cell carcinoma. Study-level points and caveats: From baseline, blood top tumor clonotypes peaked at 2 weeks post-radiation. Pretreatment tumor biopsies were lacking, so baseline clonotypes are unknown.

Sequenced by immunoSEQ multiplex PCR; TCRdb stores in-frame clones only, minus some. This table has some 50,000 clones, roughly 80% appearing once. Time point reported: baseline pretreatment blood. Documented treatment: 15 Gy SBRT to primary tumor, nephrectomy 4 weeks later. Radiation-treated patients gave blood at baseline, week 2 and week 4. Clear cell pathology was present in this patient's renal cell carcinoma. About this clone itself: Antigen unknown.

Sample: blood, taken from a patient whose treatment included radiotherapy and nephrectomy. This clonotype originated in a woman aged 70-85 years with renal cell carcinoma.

For the CDR3, the DNA is TGTGCCAGCAGCTCCCCGGGGGGGGGCTACACCTTC. Encoded protein: CASSSPGGGYTF. V is TRBV7-6 and J is TRBJ1-2, with D maybe TRBD1 (5 bases). There are 12 residues in the CDR3. Germline CDR1 is SGHVS and CDR2 is FNYEAQ. Trimming stripped 4 bases from V and 8 bases from J, with 11 bases between.